This T cell receptor beta chain was sequenced in a study of Tregs in tolerant kidney transplant recipients. Study-wide context: Related graft donors supplied nonmyeloablative bone marrow transplants, and mixed chimerism was transient. General study findings and limits: Activated donor B cell expansion appeared to reveal the most relevant donor-specific TCRbeta repertoire.

This clone is a singleton in its sample. Its antigen is undetermined. Generated by immunoSEQ multiplex PCR, the TCRdb table keeps only in-frame clones and is missing some. Among roughly 64,000 clones listed, 95% to 98% were seen once. Unstimulated regulatory T cells (CD4+CD25+CD127-), CD4+CD25- non-regulatory cells, CD4 and CD8 cells were FACS-sorted from thawed PBMCs. The germline CDR1 and CDR2 sequences are WNHNN and SYGVQD (reference sequence). The V segment lost 1 base and the J segment 6 bases; nucleotides outside the gene matches: 4. The CDR3 is made up of 16 amino acids. The clonotype was recovered from a human donor who received a combined kidney and bone marrow transplant. Sequencing used Tregs from blood, obtained before the transplant. The rearrangement joins TRBV10-1 to TRBJ2-3; 13 nucleotides line up with TRBD2. DNA for the CDR3: TGCGCCAGCAGTGAGTATAGGACTAGCGGGAGTGATACGCAGTATTTT. This translates into CASSEYRTSGSDTQYF.